The text below deals with one TCR beta chain. The antigen is undetermined. The sample belongs to a study of T cell repertoires in cytomegalovirus infection. Overall study results and limits: Ex vivo responses were dominated by HLA-C-restricted CMV-specific TCR beta clonotypes.

TCRdb independently ran MiXCR on the reads; one entry per CDR3 protein. The table records fewer than 550,000 distinct CDR3 sequences, approximately 17% of them present only once. Germline CDR1 is SNHLY and CDR2 is FYNNEI. V gave up 6 bases and J gave up 3 bases; unmatched junction bases: 5. CDR3 size: 14 residues. V and J are TRBV2 and TRBJ2-7, with 10 bases that match TRBD2. The source of this sequence is a human donor in good health (CMV status not recorded). Some clones in this sample may be carry-over from other donors' samples. The sequencing input was CD8+ T cells from PBMCs. The CDR3 bases are TGTGCCAGCAGCGGACTAGCGGCGCTCTACGAGCAGTACTTC. This sequence encodes CASSGLAALYEQYF.